What follows are 19 T cell receptor beta chains derived from one specimen sequenced in a study of T cell repertoires in aging, cancer and after chemotherapy. Amplification of TCR beta used genomic DNA extracted from peripheral blood. Multiplex touch-down PCR with TRB-A/B primers amplified rearranged V-D-J TRB sequences. TCRdb processed the multiplex PCR reads anew with MiXCR; each CDR3 protein has one entry. This table holds some 6,100 distinct CDR3 sequences, under 40% found once. The sequenced material came from blood. These receptors were obtained from a human donor with a blood cancer.

The chain joins TRBV10-3 to TRBJ2-5; 9 bases map to TRBD2. The CDR3 has 14 amino acids. Losses at the gene ends were 4 bases for V and 2 bases for J; bases not matched to a gene: 2. CDR1 ENHRY and CDR2 SYGVKD come from the germline V gene. The CDR3 DNA follows: TGTGCCATCAGTGGGACTAGCGAGCAAGAGACCCAGTACTTC. Encoded protein: CAISGTSEQETQYF.

The V gene is TRBV6-5, the J gene TRBJ2-4, with D hard to call. The germline V gene has CDR1 MNHEY and CDR2 SVGAGI. Trimming took 5 bases from V and 0 from J, leaving 14 bases between them. This CDR3 is 16 amino acids long. This chain's CDR3 is CASSPIGTLAKNIQYF. For the CDR3, the DNA is TGTGCCAGCAGTCCCATCGGAACTCTAGCCAAAAACATTCAGTACTTC.

The rearrangement uses TRBV6-5 and TRBJ2-3, with 10 bases identical to TRBD1. The CDR3 consists of 16 residues. The V gene end was trimmed by 4 bases and the J gene end by 3 bases; junction bases not matched to a gene: 7. CDR1 is MNHEY and CDR2 is SVGAGI in the germline V gene. The CDR3 DNA reads TGTGCCAGCAGTTCCACCGGGACAGGGGTGACAGATACGCAGTATTTT. It is translated as CASSSTGTGVTDTQYF.

This chain connects TRBV15 to TRBJ1-2; D ambiguous. Germline CDR1 is LNHNV and CDR2 is YYDKDF (reference sequence). The CDR3 is made up of 15 amino acids. Trimming shortened V by 0 bases and J by 4 bases, and 12 bases separated the two germline ends. CDR3 sequence reads: CATSRDAVRSYGYTF. The CDR3 coding sequence is TGTGCCACCAGCAGAGATGCGGTCCGAAGCTATGGCTACACCTTC.

The chain employs TRBV19 and TRBJ1-5; D gene ambiguous. Germline V gene data show CDR1 as LNHDA and CDR2 as SQIVND (reference sequence). The length of the CDR3 is 17 residues. The V gene lost 3 bases and the J gene lost 0 bases, with 15 bases spanning the gap. The CDR3 nucleotides read TGTGCCAGTAGTATGCTGGCCGTGGTATATAGCAATCAGCCCCAGCATTTT. It codes for CASSMLAVVYSNQPQHF.

This chain joins TRBV6-5 and TRBJ1-1, with TRBD1 as a possible D gene (5 bases). Deletions cut 6 bases from V and 0 bases from J, with 11 bases between. Germline loops: CDR1 MNHEY, CDR2 SVGAGI. The CDR3 covers 14 residues. In nucleotides, the CDR3 is TGTGCCAGCAGCCCGGGACGGATGAACACTGAAGCTTTCTTT. It encodes CASSPGRMNTEAFF.

This clonotype was seen more than once but under ten times. J is TRBJ1-4 and V is TRBV29-1; tentatively, D is TRBD1 (6 bases). Germline V lookup: CDR1 SQVTM, CDR2 ANQGSEA. This CDR3 has 13 amino acids. With 6 bases removed from V and 5 bases from J, the gap between germline ends came to 13 bases. In DNA form, the CDR3 reads TGCAGCGTCGACAGGCTAAGCAATGAAAAACTGTTTTTT. This gives the protein CSVDRLSNEKLFF.

This clonotype was detected only once. V gene TRBV5-1 combines with J gene TRBJ1-4, with 9 bases that match TRBD1. Germline V gene data show CDR1 as SGHRS and CDR2 as YFSETQ. Germline trimming cut 4 bases from V and 7 bases from J; bases unmatched to any gene: 8. The length of the CDR3 is 15 residues. CDR3 nucleotide sequence: TGCGCCAGCAGCCAGGAGGGACAGGGAATTGAAAAACTGTTTTTT. Amino acid sequence: CASSQEGQGIEKLFF.

This rearrangement joins TRBV9 to TRBJ2-2; no clear D. Trimming pared 0 bases from V and 8 bases from J, leaving 11 bases between. CDR1 is SGDLS, CDR2 YYNGEE, per germline. This CDR3 comprises 14 residues. The CDR3 DNA reads as TGTGCCAGCAGCGTAGTCAGGAAGTCGGGGGAGCTGTTTTTT. Translating gives CASSVVRKSGELFF.

By frequency in the sample, this clonotype is medium-sized. The chain recombines TRBV29-1 with TRBJ2-1, with D perhaps assigned TRBD1 or TRBD2 (6 bases each). Germline V CDR1 and CDR2: SQVTM, ANQGSEA. V gave up 4 bases and J gave up 4 bases, with 11 bases separating them. The CDR3 extends over 13 amino acids. CDR3 DNA sequence: TGCAGCGTTGCCGGGGGCGCGTACAATGAGCAGTTCTTC. Translation: CSVAGGAYNEQFF.

This clonotype was counted only a few times. The genes are TRBV24-1 and TRBJ2-5; D might be TRBD2 (5 bases). CDR3 length: 17 amino acids. CDR1 and CDR2 from the germline V gene are KGHDR and SFDVKD. Trimming took 3 bases from V and 4 from J, leaving 20 bases between them. CDR3: CATSDLVSAGGGETQYF. The CDR3 DNA sequence: TGTGCCACCAGTGATCTGGTGTCGGCTGGAGGCGGAGAGACCCAGTACTTC.

The chain carries TRBV29-1 and TRBJ1-3, with D uncertain. The V gene's germline CDR1 is SQVTM and CDR2 ANQGSEA. V was shortened by 3 bases and J by 4 bases, with 10 bases between the two germline ends. There are 13 residues in the CDR3. For the CDR3, the DNA is TGCAGCGTTGATAAGGGAGGAGGAAACACCATATATTTT. Protein product: CSVDKGGGNTIYF.

The rearrangement links TRBV6-4 to TRBJ1-1; D is possibly TRBD1 (6 bases). Trimming shortened V by 10 bases and J by 8 bases, and 14 bases separated the two germline ends. The germline CDR1 and CDR2 sequences are MRHNA and SNTAGT. The CDR3 covers 11 residues. DNA of the CDR3: TGTGCCACCGTCCGGGGGACAGAAGCTTTCTTT. It codes for CATVRGTEAFF.

The chain carries TRBV20-1 and TRBJ1-1; 7 bases fit TRBD1. The CDR3 consists of 14 residues. V lost 3 bases, J lost 0 bases, and 4 bases stayed unmatched. Germline V gene data show CDR1 as DFQATT and CDR2 as SNEGSKA (reference sequence). CDR3 coding DNA: TGCAGTGCTAGGGAGGGGGCGATGAACACTGAAGCTTTCTTT. This encodes CSAREGAMNTEAFF.

This chain uses TRBV19 with TRBJ2-7; TRBD2 is a possible D gene (7 bases). CDR3 size: 14 residues. The germline V and J ends were trimmed by 5 bases and 3 bases, with 14 bases remaining between them. Germline V CDR1 and CDR2: LNHDA, SQIVND (reference sequence). This CDR3 reads CASSSVGGGYEQYF. Written as DNA, the CDR3 is TGTGCCAGTAGTTCAGTGGGAGGGGGCTACGAGCAGTACTTC.

Only a few counts were recorded for this clonotype. The chain combines TRBV19 with TRBJ1-1; D unclear. Germline values: CDR1 LNHDA, CDR2 SQIVND (reference sequence). The length of the CDR3 is 13 residues. The germline V and J ends were trimmed by 9 bases and 4 bases, with 15 bases remaining between them. CDR3 residues: CASNPSVGTEAFF. For the CDR3, the DNA is TGTGCCAGCAACCCCTCGGTGGGCACTGAAGCTTTCTTT.

By frequency in the sample, this clonotype is medium-sized. The chain recombines TRBV29-1 with TRBJ1-5, with D tentatively TRBD1 (6 bases). The V end was cut by 7 bases, the J end by 5 bases, with 15 bases between. Germline CDR1 SQVTM, CDR2 ANQGSEA. The CDR3 covers 13 residues. CDR3: CSAQRSGDQPQHF. The CDR3 bases are TGCAGCGCCCAGCGGTCAGGGGATCAGCCCCAGCATTTT. Filled out from reference TRBV29-1 and TRBJ1-5, the complete variable domain reads SAVISQKPSRDICQRGTSLTIQCQVDSQVTMMFWYRQQPGQSLTLIATANQGSEATYESGFVIDKFPISRPNLTFSTLTVSNMSPEDSSIYLCSAQRSGDQPQHFGDGTRLSIL.

This rearrangement joins TRBV6-2 or TRBV6-3 to TRBJ2-7; no firm D call. This CDR3 comprises 12 residues. CDR1 is MNHEY, CDR2 SVGEGT, per germline. V was cut by 6 bases and J by 6 bases, with 12 bases left in between. The CDR3 DNA sequence: TGTGCCAGCAGGTCGGGCTTGGGCGAGCAGTACTTC. Translation gives CASRSGLGEQYF.

Judged by abundance, this clonotype is medium-sized. The genes are TRBV11-1 and TRBJ2-7; D unclear. The CDR3 sequence is 12 residues long. Trimming took off 0 bases at V and 4 bases at J, with 4 bases between the two ends. Germline V CDR1 and CDR2: SGHAT, FQDESV (reference sequence). CDR3 in DNA: TGTGCCAGCAGCTTAGCAGGGTACGAGCAGTACTTC. As protein: CASSLAGYEQYF.